This T cell receptor (beta chain) was captured by sequencing in a study of cytomegalovirus exposure and HLA in healthy donors. For the study at large: Around 87 million unique TCRs, all from HLA-typed donors, were included in an early release of the data. Study conclusions and caveats: Productive status was seen about 90% or about 30% of the time for most TCR beta V segments in an earlier analysis.

Notes on this clone: Antigen: not known.

13 Jbeta primers and 60 Vbeta primers were used for the PCR. Assay: immunoSEQ multiplex PCR; the TCRdb copy retains only in-frame clones and omits some. The sample lists about 160,000 clones; approximately 80% were seen once. This CDR3 is 14 amino acids long. Germline CDR1 is ENHRY and CDR2 is SYGVKD. V shed 5 bases and J 6 bases; nucleotides not matched to a gene: 10. The sequencing sample was made of PBMCs. V is TRBV10-3 and J is TRBJ2-7; 7 positions match TRBD2. This TCR was recovered from a young woman in good health and CMV-seronegative. The CDR3 coding sequence is TGTGCCATCAGTAACAGCGGGAAAGGGATCGAGCAGTACTTC. This codes for CAISNSGKGIEQYF.